One T cell receptor (beta chain) is described in this entry. The antigen remains unidentified. Germline V gives CDR1 SGHVS, CDR2 FQNEAQ. J gave up 6 bases and V 4 bases, and 14 bases lay outside the gene matches. The CDR3 sequence is 17 residues long. Repertoires were generated with immunoSEQ multiplex PCR, while TCRdb's copy carries only in-frame clones and drops some. The sample has around 73,000 clones, 70% to 90% seen once. This sample is drawn from a study of cytomegalovirus exposure and HLA in healthy donors. General study points: Whilst most TCR sequences proved rare, a subset of public TCRs occurred across many donors. Both high specificity and high sensitivity reportedly marked the classifier's diagnosis of cytomegalovirus status.

The donors formed part of the roughly 120-subject validation cohort, distinct from the roughly 700-subject first cohort. The receptor was isolated from a woman in her late teens or twenties in good health and CMV-seropositive. The sequencing input was PBMCs. V usage is TRBV7-8 and J usage is TRBJ1-4; TRBD1 aligns across 7 bases. CDR3 sequence reads: CASSSVGGNRGYEKLFF. Here the CDR3 DNA reads TGTGCCAGCAGCTCAGTCGGGGGTAACAGGGGATATGAAAAACTGTTTTTT.